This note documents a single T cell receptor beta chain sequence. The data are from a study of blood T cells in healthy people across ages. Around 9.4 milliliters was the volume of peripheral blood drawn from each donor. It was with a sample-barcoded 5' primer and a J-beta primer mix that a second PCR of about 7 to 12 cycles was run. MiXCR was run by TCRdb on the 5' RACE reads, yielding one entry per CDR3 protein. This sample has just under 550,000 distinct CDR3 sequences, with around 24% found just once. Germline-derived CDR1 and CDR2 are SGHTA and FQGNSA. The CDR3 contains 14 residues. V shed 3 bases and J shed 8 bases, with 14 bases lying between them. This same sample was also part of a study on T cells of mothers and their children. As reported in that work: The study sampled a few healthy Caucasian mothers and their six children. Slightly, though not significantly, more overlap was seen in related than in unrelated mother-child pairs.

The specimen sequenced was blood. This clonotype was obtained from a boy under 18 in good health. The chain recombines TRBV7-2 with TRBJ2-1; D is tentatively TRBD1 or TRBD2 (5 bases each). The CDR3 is CASSLQGMGDEQFF. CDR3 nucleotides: TGTGCCAGCAGCTTGCAGGGAATGGGGGATGAGCAGTTCTTC.